A selection of T cell receptor beta chains follows, all from one sample in a study of T cell changes during pregnancy in multiple sclerosis. This table comes from immunoSEQ multiplex PCR, and its TCRdb copy is limited to in-frame clones, with some not included. Counted here are around 78,000 clones, 90% to 95% occurring once; the ten biggest clones make up about 0.75%. The sample in question was peripheral blood, obtained in the third trimester of pregnancy. All receptors come from a female donor in good health, enrolled as a control in a pregnancy study. Each CDR3 is given with its conserved first and last residue. Each record gives: D gene, clone size, J gene, V gene, CDR3 DNA, CDR3 protein. A D gene is named only where the DNA matches it firmly. The size entry is marked missing in some rows and otherwise reads once, few, many or a size class.

NA | few | TRBJ1-1 | TRBV7-9 | TGTGCCAGCAGCTTAGATGGCAGGATGAACACTGAAGCTTTCTTT | CASSLDGRMNTEAFF
NA | once | TRBJ1-1 | TRBV2 | TGTGCCAGCAGTGACCCCCCGCGGAATCAGGCTTTCTTT | CASSDPPRNQAFF
NA | NA | TRBJ1-5 | TRBV2 | TGTGCCAGCGGGCTCGACCAGCCCCAGCATTTT | CASGLDQPQHF
NA | NA | TRBJ1-4 | TRBV7-9 | TGTGCCAGCAGCTTAGCGCAGGGGCGAAAACTGTTTTTT | CASSLAQGRKLFF
TRBD1 | once | TRBJ2-7 | TRBV5-1 | TGCGCCAGCAGCTTGGGACAGGGGGCTGACGAGCAGTACTTC | CASSLGQGADEQYF
TRBD1 | NA | TRBJ1-1 | TRBV10-3 | TGTGCCATCAGTGGGGACCAGACAGGGGGCACTGAAGCTTTCTTT | CAISGDQTGGTEAFF
TRBD1 | NA | TRBJ1-6 | TRBV5-1 | TGCGCCAGCAGTAACCGGGACAGGGTTCATTCACCCCTCCACTTT | CASSNRDRVHSPLHF
TRBD1 | NA | TRBJ1-3 | TRBV5-1 | TGCGCCAGCAGCCCGCGGACAGGGGATGGAAACACCATATATTTT | CASSPRTGDGNTIYF
TRBD2 | once | TRBJ2-7 | TRBV27 | TGTGCCAGCAGTTTTTCAGCGGGGCCCTACGAGCAGTACTTC | CASSFSAGPYEQYF
NA | NA | TRBJ1-5 | TRBV7-6 | TGTGCCAGCAGCTTAGGGGGGGGAAATCAGCCCCAGCATTTT | CASSLGGGNQPQHF
TRBD2 | NA | TRBJ2-1 | TRBV7-9 | TGTGCCAGCAGCTTTCTGCCAGCGGGAGAGCAGTTCTTC | CASSFLPAGEQFF
TRBD2 | once | TRBJ2-5 | TRBV14 | TGTGCCAGCAGCCCGGGACTAGCGGGCTTCCAAGAGACCCAGTACTTC | CASSPGLAGFQETQYF
NA | NA | TRBJ1-4 | TRBV4-1 | TGCGCCAGCAGCCAAGTCGTTTCCAGCGCAACTAATGAAAAACTGTTTTTT | CASSQVVSSATNEKLFF
NA | NA | TRBJ2-1 | TRBV27 | TGTGCCAGCAGTTTGCCCGGCCTAGCGCTTTCCAATGAGCAGTTCTTC | CASSLPGLALSNEQFF
NA | once | TRBJ1-2 | TRBV4-1 | TGCGCCAGCAGCCAAGTATGGGACACGGACTATGGCTACACCTTC | CASSQVWDTDYGYTF
NA | NA | TRBJ1-1 | TRBV12-5 | TGTGCTAGTGGGTGGGCGGGGGGCCAATCTGAAGCTTTCTTT | CASGWAGGQSEAFF
NA | NA | TRBJ1-2 | TRBV5-1 | TGCGCCAGCAGCTCTTCGACTGGGAACTATGGCTACACCTTC | CASSSSTGNYGYTF
TRBD2 | NA | TRBJ2-5 | TRBV9 | TGTGCCAGCAGCAAGACTAGCGGGGAAGAGACCCAGTACTTC | CASSKTSGEETQYF
NA | NA | TRBJ2-7 | TRBV19 | TGTGCCAGTAGTAGACTGGTTGGTCCCTACGAGCAGTACTTC | CASSRLVGPYEQYF
NA | NA | TRBJ1-2 | TRBV28 | TGTGCCAGCGCCACGGGACACCACTATGGCTACACCTTC | CASATGHHYGYTF
NA | NA | TRBJ2-3 | TRBV19 | TGTGCCAGTAAGGGTTCAGGTTGGGGCGGTACGCAGTATTTT | CASKGSGWGGTQYF